This TCR beta chain derives from a study of blood T cell repertoires in COVID-19. Original processing methods: Reference gene primer amplification yielded estimated nucleated cell counts. Method: immunoSEQ multiplex PCR; TCRdb's copy keeps in-frame clones and lacks some. V, J and clone size were drawn from that table, and D and trimming were deduced from the DNA. Of around 250,000 clones listed, about 88% are singletons. Participant ages covered about 18 to 89 years across around 22 US areas. Exposed study participants had met a COVID-19 case within 2 weeks before entry. Trimming removed 3 bases at V and 2 bases at J, with 8 bases between. CDR1 is SEHNR and CDR2 is FQNEAQ in the germline V gene (reference sequence). The CDR3 extends over 13 amino acids.

The TCR sequence derives from a woman aged 45-65 years who had been exposed to COVID-19. This chain joins TRBV7-9 and TRBJ2-7; D gene unclear. The sequenced sample was PBMCs or T cells enriched from blood (not recorded which). Here the CDR3 reads CASSFWSAYEQYF. CDR3 nucleotides: TGTGCCAGCAGCTTCTGGTCAGCCTACGAGCAGTACTTC. The whole variable domain, filled in from reference TRBV7-9 and TRBJ2-7, reads DTGVSQNPRHKITKRGQNVTFRCDPISEHNRLYWYRQTLGQGPEFLTYFQNEAQLEKSRLLSDRFSAERPKGSFSTLEIQRTEQGDSAMYLCASSFWSAYEQYFGPGTRLTVT.